This TCR beta chain was recovered during a study of STAT5B mutations in CD4+ large granular lymphocyte leukemia. Findings of the study overall: Patient CD4-sorted repertoires stayed more clonal than healthy ones after leukemic-clone removal.

The CDR3 covers 11 residues. Germline CDR1 reads LNHDA; CDR2 reads SQIVND (reference sequence). V gave up 8 bases and J gave up 4 bases, with 8 bases separating them. Remarks on this clone: The antigen is not known.

Method: immunoSEQ multiplex PCR; TCRdb's copy keeps in-frame clones and lacks some. The sample lists 40,000 to 55,000 clones, about 80% seen once, with about 0.33% in the top ten. The sequenced sample consisted of CD4+ T cells from blood buffy coats. The TCR sequence derives from a human donor in good health. The genes are TRBV19 and TRBJ1-1; tentatively, D is TRBD1 (5 bases). The CDR3 DNA is TGTGCCAGTCGGGACTTCACTGAAGCTTTCTTT. Translation gives CASRDFTEAFF.